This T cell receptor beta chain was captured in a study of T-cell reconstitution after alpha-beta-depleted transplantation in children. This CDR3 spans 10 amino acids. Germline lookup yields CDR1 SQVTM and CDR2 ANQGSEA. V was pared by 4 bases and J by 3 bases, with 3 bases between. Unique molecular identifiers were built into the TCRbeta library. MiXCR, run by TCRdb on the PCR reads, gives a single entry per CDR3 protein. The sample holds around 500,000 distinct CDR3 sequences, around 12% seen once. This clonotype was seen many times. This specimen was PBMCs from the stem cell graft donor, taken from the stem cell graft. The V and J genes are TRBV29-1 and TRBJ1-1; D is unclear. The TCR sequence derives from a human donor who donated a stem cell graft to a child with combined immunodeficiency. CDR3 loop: CSVGDTEAFF. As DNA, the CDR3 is TGCAGCGTTGGGGACACTGAAGCTTTCTTT.